One and the same sample provided the 2 T cell receptor beta chains below, sequenced in a study of blood T cell repertoires in COVID-19. Some clones are missing from TCRdb's copy, which holds only in-frame ones; the method was immunoSEQ multiplex PCR. The sample lists under 500,000 clones; more than 85% were seen once. Sample: peripheral blood. The source is a woman aged 25-40 years with acute or convalescent COVID-19.

The rearrangement uses TRBV6-5 and TRBJ2-2; D possibly corresponds to TRBD1 (5 bases). Trimming removed 0 bases from V and 6 bases from J, with 11 bases in between. The CDR3 has 15 residues. The germline V gene has CDR1 MNHEY and CDR2 SVGAGI. This chain's CDR3 is CASSYSGQLAGELFF. The CDR3 coding sequence is TGTGCCAGCAGTTACTCGGGGCAGTTGGCCGGGGAGCTGTTTTTT.

V gene TRBV6-2 or TRBV6-3 combines with J gene TRBJ1-6; tentative D call: TRBD1 (6 bases). The V end was cut by 0 bases, the J end by 7 bases, with 25 bases between. The CDR3 consists of 20 residues. From germline, CDR1 is MNHEY and CDR2 SVGEGT. CDR3 protein: CASSYSPNPGGGHLNSPLHF. CDR3 nucleotides: TGTGCCAGCAGTTACTCGCCTAATCCGGGCGGGGGCCACCTAAATTCACCCCTCCACTTT.